This record looks at one T cell receptor beta chain sequence and its context. The sample comes from a study of blood T cell repertoires in COVID-19. Whole-study context: T cells, B-cell-depleted T cells, or PBMCs provided the cDNA or gDNA that served as material.

Germline V CDR1 and CDR2: SGHTA, FQGTGA. V shed 1 base and J shed 0 bases, with 13 bases lying between them. CDR3 size: 16 residues. In the authors' methods: How many nucleated cells were present was estimated from reference gene primer amplification. Profiled with immunoSEQ multiplex PCR; TCRdb holds only in-frame clones, not every one. Clone size and V and J calls were adopted from that table, with D and trimming inferred from the DNA. Of under 250,000 clones listed, about 80% are singletons. The sample comprised peripheral blood. This chain connects TRBV7-3 to TRBJ2-7; D unresolved. The TCR originated in a man aged 50 to 60 with active or convalescent COVID-19. Here the CDR3 reads CASSLMPAASSYEQYF. In DNA, the CDR3 is TGTGCCAGCAGCTTAATGCCGGCAGCGAGCTCCTACGAGCAGTACTTC.